Below, 27 T cell receptor beta chains from the same sample are listed, as sequenced in a study of blood T cell repertoires in COVID-19. Clones were read by immunoSEQ multiplex PCR, and TCRdb kept only the in-frame ones, dropping some. Altogether around 300,000 clones are present, about 85% being singletons, with the ten largest covering less than 4.5%. Sample: peripheral blood. These receptors originate from a woman between 45 and 60 years old with active or convalescent COVID-19.

The J gene is TRBJ1-5, the V gene TRBV7-2, with unresolved D. The CDR3 is made up of 14 amino acids. Germline-derived CDR1 and CDR2 are SGHTA and FQGNSA. Trimming left V 3 bases short and J 0 bases short, with 6 bases between. The CDR3 reads CASSFYHSNQPQHF. DNA for the CDR3: TGTGCCAGCAGCTTCTATCATAGCAATCAGCCCCAGCATTTT.

V usage is TRBV13 and J usage is TRBJ2-7; 8 nucleotides line up with TRBD1. The CDR3 has 13 amino acids. Germline V gene data show CDR1 as PRHDT and CDR2 as FYEKMQ (reference sequence). The V and J ends lost 3 bases and 5 bases, in that order; junction bases with no gene match: 3. DNA for the CDR3: TGTGCCAGCAGCTTTCAGGGGGCCCACGAGCAGTACTTC. Translating it yields CASSFQGAHEQYF.

The chain has TRBV18 and TRBJ2-1; TRBD2 is a possible D gene (6 bases). CDR1 KGHSH and CDR2 LQKENI come from the germline V gene. The CDR3 runs to 15 residues. V was shortened by 3 bases and J by 2 bases, with 11 bases between the two germline ends. The CDR3 sequence is CASSPYGGTYNEQFF. The CDR3 nucleotides are TGTGCCAGCTCACCGTATGGCGGGACCTACAATGAGCAGTTCTTC.

The chain has TRBV4-2 and TRBJ2-1, with 13 bases aligning to TRBD2. The CDR3 is 17 residues long. V shed 2 bases and J 7 bases; nucleotides not matched to a gene: 8. Per the germline V gene, CDR1 is LGHNA and CDR2 is YNFKEQ. Here the CDR3 DNA reads TGTGCCAGCAGCCAACCTACTAGCGGGAGGGCTGGGAATGAGCAGTTCTTC. It codes for CASSQPTSGRAGNEQFF.

The chain couples TRBV5-1 to TRBJ1-1; weak D call: TRBD1 (5 bases). Germline CDR1 is SGHRS and CDR2 is YFSETQ. The V and J ends lost 2 bases and 0 bases respectively, with 8 bases between them. The CDR3 extends over 14 amino acids. The CDR3 nucleotides are TGCGCCAGCAGCTTACAGGACATGAACACTGAAGCTTTCTTT. Amino acid sequence: CASSLQDMNTEAFF. The full variable domain, its missing parts supplied by reference TRBV5-1 and TRBJ1-1, is KAGVTQTPRYLIKTRGQQVTLSCSPISGHRSVSWYQQTPGQGLQFLFEYFSETQRNKGNFPGRFSGRQFSNSRSEMNVSTLELGDSALYLCASSLQDMNTEAFFGQGTRLTVV.

V usage is TRBV10-3 and J usage is TRBJ2-7, with D possibly matching TRBD1 (5 bases). In germline, CDR1 is ENHRY, CDR2 SYGVKD. V was pared by 4 bases and J by 3 bases, with 25 bases between. There are 18 residues in the CDR3. CDR3 sequence (DNA): TGTGCCATCAGTGGTAGGTGTGATGGTAGACAGAAAAACTACGAGCAGTACTTC. Protein sequence: CAISGRCDGRQKNYEQYF.

The V and J genes are TRBV7-2 and TRBJ1-1; D unclear. Per germline, CDR1 SGHTA and CDR2 FQGNSA. The V end was cut by 1 base, the J end by 3 bases, with 12 bases between. CDR3 length: 15 amino acids. In nucleotides, the CDR3 is TGTGCCAGCAGCTTAGGGAGGTTTCGGGACACTGAAGCTTTCTTT. Residues: CASSLGRFRDTEAFF.

The V gene is TRBV7-8, the J gene TRBJ2-3; perhaps TRBD2 as D (6 bases). From germline, CDR1 is SGHVS and CDR2 FQNEAQ. Trimming removed 3 bases from V and 5 bases from J, with 15 bases in between. The CDR3 spans 15 residues. The CDR3 sequence is CASSLGGIGGDTQYF. The CDR3 DNA reads TGTGCCAGCAGCTTGGGGGGTATCGGGGGAGATACGCAGTATTTT.

This clone is a singleton in its sample. The chain links TRBV27 to TRBJ2-5; TRBD1 matches 7 bases. With 6 bases clipped from V and 5 bases from J, the junction kept 9 bases outside the gene matches. The CDR3 has 14 residues. Germline V gene lookup returns CDR1 MNHEY and CDR2 SMNVEV (reference sequence). The CDR3, as DNA: TGTGCCAGCAGCCCACAACAGGGGCGGGAGACCCAGTACTTC. Translating it yields CASSPQQGRETQYF.

The rearrangement joins TRBV12-5 to TRBJ2-7; 9 bases match TRBD1. The CDR3 sequence is 15 residues long. Unmatched junction bases numbered 6, after V lost 1 base and J lost 5 bases. From germline, CDR1 is LGHNT and CDR2 FRNRAP. The CDR3 sequence: CASGLGLGQGDEQYF. CDR3 sequence (DNA): TGTGCTAGTGGTTTGGGGCTGGGACAGGGAGACGAGCAGTACTTC.

The J gene is TRBJ2-3, the V gene TRBV7-6; 8 nucleotides align to TRBD2. Per germline, CDR1 SGHVS and CDR2 FNYEAQ. The CDR3 covers 18 residues. V trimming: 2 bases; J trimming: 0 bases; junction bases outside the gene matches: 10. The CDR3, as DNA: TGTGCCAGCAGCTTAAACGGGGGGGAATGGGCTAGCACAGATACGCAGTATTTT. Protein sequence: CASSLNGGEWASTDTQYF.

The chain carries TRBV20-1 and TRBJ1-1, with unresolved D. In germline, CDR1 is DFQATT, CDR2 SNEGSKA (reference sequence). There are 13 residues in the CDR3. Between the trimmed V and J ends, which lost 3 bases and 2 bases, there was a span of 10 bases. The CDR3 nucleotides are TGCAGTGCTAGTCTACCGGGAAACACTGAAGCTTTCTTT. Translated: CSASLPGNTEAFF.

This clone has more than one count but fewer than ten. This sequence joins TRBV6-5 and TRBJ1-1, with D unresolved. The CDR3 runs to 14 residues. V lost 4 bases to trimming and J lost 0 bases, with 9 bases between them. Germline lookup yields CDR1 MNHEY and CDR2 SVGAGI. CDR3 sequence: CASSSFVMNTEAFF. In DNA, the CDR3 is TGTGCCAGCAGTTCCTTTGTAATGAACACTGAAGCTTTCTTT.

This clone appeared a single time. The genes are TRBV19 and TRBJ2-7, with 9 bases that match TRBD1. V dropped 8 bases and J dropped 6; count of bases not matched to a gene: 8. The CDR3 consists of 13 residues. The V gene's germline CDR1 is LNHDA and CDR2 SQIVND (reference sequence). The CDR3 protein is CASRDRESSEQYF. CDR3 DNA sequence: TGTGCCAGTCGGGACAGGGAGTCGTCCGAGCAGTACTTC.

The J gene is TRBJ2-1, the V gene TRBV11-2, with 10 positions matching TRBD2. Germline CDR1 SGHAT, CDR2 FQNNGV. There are 16 residues in the CDR3. J gave up 2 bases and V 5 bases, and 6 bases lay outside the gene matches. CDR3 sequence: CASSISGRAPYNEQFF. Written as DNA, the CDR3 is TGTGCCAGCAGCATCAGCGGGAGGGCGCCCTACAATGAGCAGTTCTTC. The whole variable domain, filled in from reference TRBV11-2 and TRBJ2-1, reads EAGVAQSPRYKIIEKRQSVAFWCNPISGHATLYWYQQILGQGPKLLIQFQNNGVVDDSQLPKDRFSAERLKGVDSTLKIQPAKLEDSAVYLCASSISGRAPYNEQFFGPGTRLTVL.

The CDR3 here is CASGDRGGVNTEAFF. Here the CDR3 DNA reads TGCGCCAGCGGAGACAGGGGCGGGGTGAACACTGAAGCTTTCTTT. The chain recombines TRBV5-1 with TRBJ1-1, with TRBD1 matching 8 bases. The CDR3 runs 15 residues. With V trimmed by 7 bases and J by 0 bases, 8 bases remained unmatched. CDR1 is SGHRS, CDR2 YFSETQ, per germline. The full variable domain, completed using reference TRBV5-1 and TRBJ1-1, is KAGVTQTPRYLIKTRGQQVTLSCSPISGHRSVSWYQQTPGQGLQFLFEYFSETQRNKGNFPGRFSGRQFSNSRSEMNVSTLELGDSALYLCASGDRGGVNTEAFFGQGTRLTVV.

The genes are TRBV28 and TRBJ1-1; a possible D gene is TRBD1 (5 bases). Germline V lookup: CDR1 MDHEN, CDR2 SYDVKM. This CDR3 comprises 13 residues. Trimming pared 7 bases from V and 6 bases from J, leaving 15 bases between. CDR3 loop: CASTPWGGAEAFF. In DNA form, the CDR3 reads TGTGCCAGCACCCCCTGGGGGGGGGCTGAAGCTTTCTTT.

V is TRBV2 and J is TRBJ1-4, with 7 bases that match TRBD1. Germline loops: CDR1 SNHLY, CDR2 FYNNEI. This CDR3 contains 15 residues. V shed 8 bases, J shed 5 bases, and the junction held 11 bases outside the gene matches. CDR3 protein: CASGGQARRNEKLFF. The CDR3 DNA reads as TGTGCCAGCGGTGGACAGGCCCGACGAAATGAAAAACTGTTTTTT.

The genes are TRBV7-8 and TRBJ1-4; 9 bases are a match to TRBD1. J was trimmed by 5 bases and V by 6 bases; bases with no gene match: 10. The CDR3 length is 16 residues. The germline CDR1 and CDR2 sequences are SGHVS and FQNEAQ. The CDR3 region is CASSWGLGQGNEKLFF. Written as DNA, the CDR3 is TGTGCCAGCAGTTGGGGACTCGGACAGGGGAATGAAAAACTGTTTTTT.

V is TRBV19 and J is TRBJ1-2; a weak D match, TRBD1 (5 bases). Germline CDR1 reads LNHDA; CDR2 reads SQIVND (reference sequence). This CDR3 has 13 amino acids. Trimming removed 1 base from V and 8 bases from J, with 11 bases in between. The chain's CDR3 is CASSIVGGDGYTF. DNA for the CDR3: TGTGCCAGTAGTATAGTTGGCGGGGACGGCTACACCTTC.

The chain uses TRBV30 and TRBJ1-1, with 7 nucleotides matching TRBD1. J gave up 4 bases and V 1 base, and 12 bases lay outside the gene matches. The CDR3 sequence is 16 residues long. CDR1 is GTSNPN, CDR2 SVGIG, per germline (reference sequence). The CDR3 spells CAWSGLAGGRGTEAFF. For the CDR3, the DNA is TGTGCCTGGAGTGGGCTTGCAGGGGGTAGGGGCACTGAAGCTTTCTTT.

The rearrangement joins TRBV4-2 to TRBJ2-2; D remains ambiguous. The CDR3 length is 14 residues. Trimming took off 4 bases at V and 6 bases at J, with 12 bases between the two ends. Germline V gene lookup returns CDR1 LGHNA and CDR2 YNFKEQ. CDR3 DNA: TGTGCCAGCAGCCGGTCCGATAGAGCCGGGGAGCTGTTTTTT. Encoded protein: CASSRSDRAGELFF.

This chain links TRBV15 with TRBJ1-2, with D unresolved. The CDR3 loop spans 14 amino acids. Germline V CDR1 and CDR2: LNHNV, YYDKDF (reference sequence). V lost 3 bases to trimming and J lost 11 bases, with 19 bases between them. CDR3 sequence reads: CATSSQLERRGYTF. The CDR3 DNA sequence: TGTGCCACCAGCAGCCAACTGGAGAGGCGTGGGTACACCTTC.

This chain connects TRBV5-4 to TRBJ2-1; TRBD2 aligns across 9 bases. This CDR3 is 19 amino acids long. Germline assignment: CDR1 SGHNT and CDR2 YYREEE (reference sequence). J lost 0 bases, V lost 2 bases, and 12 bases had no gene match. The CDR3 DNA is TGTGCCAGCAGCTTCGGACTAGCGATTCCCAGGAGCTCCTACAATGAGCAGTTCTTC. As protein: CASSFGLAIPRSSYNEQFF.

The chain recombines TRBV2 with TRBJ2-7; D might be TRBD1 (5 bases). CDR3 length equals 14 residues. Trimming removed 3 bases at V and 0 bases at J, with 9 bases between. CDR1 is SNHLY, CDR2 FYNNEI, per germline. The CDR3 here is CASSDQGNSYEQYF. CDR3 DNA sequence: TGTGCCAGCAGTGACCAGGGTAACTCCTACGAGCAGTACTTC.

This chain links TRBV24-1 with TRBJ2-5; 10 bases align to TRBD2. In germline, CDR1 is KGHDR, CDR2 SFDVKD. The ends lost 6 bases at V and 5 bases at J; junction bases unmatched: 14. The length of the CDR3 is 17 residues. The CDR3 DNA reads as TGTGCCACCAGTTCTATAGGACTAGCGGAATTTGGGGAGACCCAGTACTTC. Protein product: CATSSIGLAEFGETQYF.

This chain links TRBV7-2 with TRBJ1-1; D remains unclear. The CDR3 runs 13 residues. Germline CDR1 is SGHTA and CDR2 is FQGNSA. Trimming took off 1 base at V and 7 bases at J, with 10 bases between the two ends. CDR3 in amino acids: CASSLEVGGEAFF. CDR3 nucleotides: TGTGCCAGCAGCTTAGAGGTCGGAGGTGAAGCTTTCTTT.